The source of this T cell receptor beta chain is a study of blood T cell repertoires in COVID-19. Study background: Nucleic acid was either cDNA or gDNA, and it came from T cells, B-cell-depleted T cells, or PBMCs.

Produced via immunoSEQ multiplex PCR; TCRdb's table is partial and in-frame only. In the table there are about 180,000 clones, approximately 80% of which are singletons. The CDR3 loop spans 13 amino acids. V lost 8 bases, J lost 1 base, and 11 bases lay in between. Germline V gene sequence: CDR1 MDHEN, CDR2 SYDVKM. This clonotype originated in a man aged 60 to 69 who had been exposed to COVID-19. The rearrangement uses TRBV28 and TRBJ1-2, with D perhaps TRBD1 (5 bases). The sequenced material came from PBMCs or T cells enriched from blood (not recorded which). CDR3 protein: CASFLGGNYGYTF. CDR3 coding DNA: TGTGCCAGCTTTTTGGGGGGTAACTATGGCTACACCTTC.